The present TCR beta chain was sequenced within a study of T cells in Graves' hyperthyroidism and ophthalmopathy. This clonotype was counted ten times or more. Germline loops: CDR1 KGHSH, CDR2 LQKENI. CDR3 size: 13 residues. V was trimmed by 3 bases and J by 5 bases, leaving 8 bases between them. Amplified TCR beta CDR3 regions derived from RNA transcripts. The HTBI set primed first-round TCR CDR3 RT-PCR. One entry per CDR3 protein, called by TCRdb with MiXCR from the multiplex PCR reads. In the table there are fewer than 450,000 distinct CDR3 sequences, roughly 13% of which are singletons. Sequencing used blood. The rearrangement joins TRBV18 to TRBJ2-1; no clear D. This receptor was taken from a man in his fifties with Graves' ophthalmopathy. The CDR3 DNA is TGTGCCAGCTCACCCTTACGGGACAATGAGCAGTTCTTC. Amino acid sequence: CASSPLRDNEQFF.